The rows below give T cell receptor beta chains drawn from one sample of a study of OX40 agonist ivuxolimab in advanced cancers. The data were produced by immunoSEQ multiplex PCR, yet TCRdb's version contains in-frame clones alone and is incomplete. Seen here are around 25,000 clones, 65% to 80% observed once, and the top ten hold roughly 18%. The starting material was CD4+ or CD8+ T cells sorted from blood, obtained in a trial of the OX40 agonist ivuxolimab. The receptors stem from an adult with an advanced solid tumor such as melanoma, head and neck, liver or kidney cancer. The CDR3 runs from the conserved cysteine through the conserved F or W. The order of the fields is J gene, V gene, D gene, clone size, CDR3 DNA, CDR3 protein. D genes are given only for firm matches. A clone size is listed for some rows: how often the clone was seen (once, few, many), or a class if it is expanded.

J: TRBJ2-5; V: TRBV7-2; D: .; size: few; DNA: TGTGCCAGCAGCTTGCGGGGGCCCCTACAAGAGACCCAGTACTTC; CDR3: CASSLRGPLQETQYF
J: TRBJ2-5; V: TRBV6-6; D: TRBD2; size: few; DNA: TGTGCCAGCATCGCGCAAACGGGAGGGAGTTCAAAGACCCAGTACTTC; CDR3: CASIAQTGGSSKTQYF
J: TRBJ2-1; V: TRBV28; D: TRBD2; size: .; DNA: TGTGCCAGCAGTTTACGGCCCTTGGGGACTAGCGGGAGGGCCGCTGGTGACAATGAGCAGTTCTTC; CDR3: CASSLRPLGTSGRAAGDNEQFF
J: TRBJ1-1; V: TRBV19; D: TRBD1; size: .; DNA: TGTGCCAGTAGCTGGACAGGGTTAGGAGCTTTCTTT; CDR3: CASSWTGLGAFF
J: TRBJ2-5; V: TRBV4-2; D: TRBD1; size: .; DNA: TGTGCCAGCAGCTACCGGGACAGGGAGCAAGAGACCCAGTACTTC; CDR3: CASSYRDREQETQYF
J: TRBJ1-5; V: TRBV9; D: TRBD1; size: .; DNA: TGTGCCAGCAGCCGTCTGGGACAGCAAGATCAGCCCCAGCATTTT; CDR3: CASSRLGQQDQPQHF
J: TRBJ1-6; V: TRBV27; D: TRBD1; size: .; DNA: TGTGCCAGCAGTCTAGACAGGACAGGGTCACCCCTCCACTTT; CDR3: CASSLDRTGSPLHF
J: TRBJ2-7; V: TRBV6-6; D: .; size: .; DNA: TGTGCCAGCAAGGCTCCCACCTCGCGCGAGCAGTACTTC; CDR3: CASKAPTSREQYF
J: TRBJ2-2; V: TRBV6-1; D: .; size: .; DNA: TGTGCCAGCAGTGTCGCCACACCGGGGGAGCTGTTTTTT; CDR3: CASSVATPGELFF
J: TRBJ2-7; V: TRBV30; D: TRBD2; size: .; DNA: TGTGCCTCAAGAACTAGCGGGGGTACCTACGAGCAGTACTTC; CDR3: CASRTSGGTYEQYF
J: TRBJ1-3; V: TRBV25-1; D: TRBD1; size: once; DNA: TGTGCCAGCAGTGGTTGGGGGACAGCCTTCTCTGGAAACACCATATATTTT; CDR3: CASSGWGTAFSGNTIYF
J: TRBJ1-6; V: TRBV29-1; D: .; size: .; DNA: TGCAGCGTTGAGGACGGCTATAATTCACCCCTCCACTTT; CDR3: CSVEDGYNSPLHF
J: TRBJ1-2; V: TRBV6-6; D: TRBD1; size: .; DNA: TGTGCCAGCTCCGCGAGACAGGGGAGCTATGGCTACACCTTC; CDR3: CASSARQGSYGYTF
J: TRBJ2-5; V: TRBV7-3; D: .; size: once; DNA: TGTGCCAGCAGCCCTTCAGGGGGACTGATAGAGACCCAGTACTTC; CDR3: CASSPSGGLIETQYF
J: TRBJ1-5; V: TRBV7-6; D: .; size: .; DNA: TGTGCCAGCAGCGCCACTATCTCAGGGGATCAGCCCCAGCATTTT; CDR3: CASSATISGDQPQHF
J: TRBJ1-5; V: TRBV19; D: .; size: .; DNA: TGTGCCAGTAGTATGGTGGGGGCGCGTGGCAATCAGCCCCAGCATTTT; CDR3: CASSMVGARGNQPQHF
J: TRBJ2-2; V: TRBV6-5; D: .; size: .; DNA: TGTGCCAGCAGTTGGCAGGCCCAGGACACCGGGGAGCTGTTTTTT; CDR3: CASSWQAQDTGELFF
J: TRBJ2-7; V: TRBV4-3; D: .; size: few; DNA: TGCGCCAGCAGTGGGGACGGCGAGGACGAGCAGTACTTC; CDR3: CASSGDGEDEQYF
J: TRBJ1-4; V: TRBV15; D: .; size: hyperexpanded; DNA: TGTGCCACCAGCAGGACAGCTGGTGAAAAACTGTTTTTT; CDR3: CATSRTAGEKLFF
J: TRBJ1-2; V: TRBV5-6; D: TRBD1; size: .; DNA: TGTGCCAGCAGCTTGTGGGGACAGGGGACGTGGTTTGATGGCTACACCTTC; CDR3: CASSLWGQGTWFDGYTF
J: TRBJ1-1; V: TRBV27; D: .; size: .; DNA: TGTGCCAGCAAGCGTTTGGGAATGAACACTGAAGCTTTCTTT; CDR3: CASKRLGMNTEAFF
J: TRBJ2-3; V: TRBV9; D: .; size: .; DNA: TGTGCCAGCAGCGTAGATGGGGCGGGAGATACGCAGTATTTT; CDR3: CASSVDGAGDTQYF
J: TRBJ2-2; V: TRBV5-1; D: .; size: .; DNA: TGCGCCAGCAGCTTGAATGGTAACACCGCCGGGGAGCTGTTTTTT; CDR3: CASSLNGNTAGELFF
J: TRBJ2-5; V: TRBV6-5; D: .; size: .; DNA: TGTGCCAGTGACACCCAGTACTTC; CDR3: CASDTQYF
J: TRBJ2-3; V: TRBV5-1; D: .; size: .; DNA: TGCGCCAGCACTACCCGTGCGGGCACAGATACGCAGTATTTT; CDR3: CASTTRAGTDTQYF
J: TRBJ2-7; V: TRBV2; D: .; size: .; DNA: TGTGCCAGCAGGAGGACTCAGCGATCCTACGAGCAGTACTTC; CDR3: CASRRTQRSYEQYF
J: TRBJ2-7; V: TRBV7-2; D: .; size: .; DNA: TGTGCCAGCAGCTTAGACGGGGTGGTCCGCGAGCAGTACTTC; CDR3: CASSLDGVVREQYF
J: TRBJ1-2; V: TRBV11-2; D: .; size: medium-sized; DNA: TGTGCCAGCAGCTTAGTGGGGGGCGCGGCTGGCTACACCTTC; CDR3: CASSLVGGAAGYTF
J: TRBJ1-5; V: TRBV28; D: .; size: .; DNA: TGTGCCAGCCTTAGCCACTCGGCAGGTCCCAATCAGCCCCAGCATTTT; CDR3: CASLSHSAGPNQPQHF